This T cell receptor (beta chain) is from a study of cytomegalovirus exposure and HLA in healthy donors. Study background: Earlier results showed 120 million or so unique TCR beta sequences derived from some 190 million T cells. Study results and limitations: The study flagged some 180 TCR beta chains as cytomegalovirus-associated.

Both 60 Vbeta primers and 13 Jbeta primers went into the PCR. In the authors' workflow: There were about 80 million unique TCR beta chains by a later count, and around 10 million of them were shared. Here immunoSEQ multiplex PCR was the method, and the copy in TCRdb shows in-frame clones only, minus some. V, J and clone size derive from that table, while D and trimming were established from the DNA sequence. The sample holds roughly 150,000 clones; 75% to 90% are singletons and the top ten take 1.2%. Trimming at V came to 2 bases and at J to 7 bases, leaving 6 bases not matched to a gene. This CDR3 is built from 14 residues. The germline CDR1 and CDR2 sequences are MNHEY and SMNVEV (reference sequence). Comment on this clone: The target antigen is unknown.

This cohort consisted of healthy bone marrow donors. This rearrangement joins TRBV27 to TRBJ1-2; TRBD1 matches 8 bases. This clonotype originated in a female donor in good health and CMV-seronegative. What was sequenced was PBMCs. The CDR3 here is CASSLAQGARGYTF. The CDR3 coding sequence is TGTGCCAGCAGTTTAGCGCAGGGGGCGCGTGGCTACACCTTC.